Following are 11 T cell receptor beta chains from one sample sequenced in a study of T cell responses to AZD1222 COVID-19 vaccine (dated by TCRdb to about 2021). Receptor amplification or capture employed the immunoSEQ multiplex PCR assay. The immuneACCESS repertoire file appears here via TCRdb, limited to in-frame rearrangements. These files lack a portion of the clones; in checked studies, under half of the deficit traces to unresolved V genes, and the cause of the others is not known. This sample comprises 75,000 to 100,000 clones, approximately 84% of them detected only once. The top ten clones comprise approximately 13% of the sample. The time point tag for this specimen amounts to: baseline before first vaccination. The starting material was peripheral blood, obtained on day 0 of AZD1222 vaccination. The receptors originated from an adult in good health.

A note on this clone: One junction end disagrees with the germline gene, perhaps due to a read error. The V and J genes are TRBV18 and TRBJ1-1, with D possibly TRBD1 on 5 matching bases. CDR3 length equals 13 residues. CDR1 and CDR2 (germline): KGHSH, LQKENI. CDR3 nucleotide sequence: TGTGCCAGCTCACAGGGGCAGAACGCTGAAGCTTTCTTT. Translating gives CASSQGQNAEAFF.

This clone turned up a few times. This CDR3 is CASSTEWGYTF. The CDR3 nucleotides read TGTGCCAGCAGCACCGAATGGGGCTACACCTTC. The chain combines TRBV9 with TRBJ1-2, with no clear D. V lost 4 bases and J 8 bases, leaving 9 bases between the germline ends. Per germline, CDR1 SGDLS and CDR2 YYNGEE. This CDR3 is 11 amino acids long.

The V and J genes are TRBV6-4 and TRBJ1-5; a weak D match, TRBD1 (6 bases). Germline values: CDR1 MRHNA, CDR2 SNTAGT. The CDR3 has 13 residues. The V gene lost 6 bases and the J gene lost 6 bases, with 12 bases spanning the gap. The CDR3 nucleotides are TGTGCCAGCAGCGATTTACAGGGTCAGCCCCAGCATTTT. Its translation is CASSDLQGQPQHF.

The rearrangement links TRBV5-8 to TRBJ2-7, with D perhaps TRBD1 or TRBD2 (6 bases each). CDR1 SGHTS and CDR2 YDEGEE come from the germline V gene. V lost 0 bases to trimming and J lost 0 bases, with 10 bases between them. This CDR3 spans 15 amino acids. The CDR3 reads CASSLVTGASYEQYF. CDR3 DNA: TGTGCCAGCAGCTTGGTGACGGGGGCCTCCTACGAGCAGTACTTC.

This sequence joins TRBV5-5 and TRBJ2-3; D not certain. V was shortened by 1 base and J by 0 bases, with 9 bases between the two germline ends. CDR1 is SGHKS and CDR2 is YYEKEE in the germline V gene (reference sequence). The CDR3 length is 15 residues. CDR3 nucleotide sequence: TGTGCCAGCAGCTTGCCTTCAACTAGCACAGATACGCAGTATTTT. Amino acids: CASSLPSTSTDTQYF.

This clone was counted only a few times. This rearrangement joins TRBV11-2 to TRBJ2-7; no firm D call. Between the trimmed V and J ends, which lost 4 bases and 3 bases, there was a span of 16 bases. The CDR3 is 15 amino acids. CDR1 is SGHAT and CDR2 is FQNNGV in the germline V gene. CDR3 DNA sequence: TGTGCCAGCAGCTCCCTAAGACTGGGAAACTACGAGCAGTACTTC. It is translated as CASSSLRLGNYEQYF.

This rearrangement joins TRBV24-1 to TRBJ2-5; no definite D call. This CDR3 is built from 16 residues. Trimming removed 2 bases at V and 0 bases at J, with 12 bases between. CDR1 is KGHDR and CDR2 is SFDVKD in the germline V gene. The CDR3 DNA sequence: TGTGCCACCAGTGATTCCGGGCGTACGAACCAAGAGACCCAGTACTTC. Its translation is CATSDSGRTNQETQYF.

This clone was detected once. The chain is built from TRBV2 and TRBJ2-5; D is perhaps TRBD2 (5 bases). V was shortened by 4 bases and J by 5 bases, with 11 bases between the two germline ends. The CDR3 length is 13 residues. Germline CDR1 SNHLY, CDR2 FYNNEI. The CDR3 loop reads CASSGPRRETQYF. CDR3 sequence (DNA): TGTGCCAGCAGTGGTCCAAGGAGGGAGACCCAGTACTTC.

This sequence joins TRBV5-1 and TRBJ1-1; D is uncertain. CDR1 and CDR2 (germline): SGHRS, YFSETQ. Trimming took off 6 bases at V and 3 bases at J, with 15 bases between the two ends. This CDR3 spans 14 amino acids. In nucleotides, the CDR3 is TGCGCCAGCACCCCCGCCGGGAGCTACACTGAAGCTTTCTTT. It yields the protein CASTPAGSYTEAFF. The full variable domain, completed using reference TRBV5-1 and TRBJ1-1, is KAGVTQTPRYLIKTRGQQVTLSCSPISGHRSVSWYQQTPGQGLQFLFEYFSETQRNKGNFPGRFSGRQFSNSRSEMNVSTLELGDSALYLCASTPAGSYTEAFFGQGTRLTVV.

The chain couples TRBV10-2 to TRBJ2-7; 11 bases fit TRBD2. The CDR3 loop spans 14 amino acids. J lost 3 bases, V lost 7 bases, and 5 bases had no gene match. Germline V lookup: CDR1 WSHSY, CDR2 SAAADI. The CDR3 region is CASKLAGVSYEQYF. In DNA form, the CDR3 reads TGCGCCAGCAAACTAGCGGGGGTTAGCTACGAGCAGTACTTC.

The rearrangement uses TRBV7-9 and TRBJ2-7, with 7 nucleotides matching TRBD1. The germline V gene has CDR1 SEHNR and CDR2 FQNEAQ (reference sequence). This CDR3 has 14 residues. Losses at the gene ends were 4 bases for V and 1 base for J; bases not matched to a gene: 4. The chain's CDR3 is CASSSDRVSYEQYF. In nucleotides, the CDR3 is TGTGCCAGCAGCTCCGACAGGGTTTCCTACGAGCAGTACTTC.